The 6 T cell receptor beta chains below were found in one sample sequenced in a study of T cell responses to AZD1222 COVID-19 vaccine. The method was immunoSEQ multiplex PCR; TCRdb's version includes in-frame clones alone and lacks a portion of them. The sample lists 100,000 to 140,000 clones; roughly 89% were seen once. The sequencing used peripheral blood, collected on day 0 of AZD1222 vaccination. These receptors originate from an adult in good health.

The rearrangement uses TRBV19 and TRBJ1-5; no reliable D call. The CDR3 is 16 amino acids. Germline V lookup: CDR1 LNHDA, CDR2 SQIVND (reference sequence). With 3 bases removed from V and 0 bases from J, the gap between germline ends came to 12 bases. The chain's CDR3 is CASSMGGLYSNQPQHF. For the CDR3, the DNA is TGTGCCAGTAGTATGGGCGGTCTATATAGCAATCAGCCCCAGCATTTT.

This rearrangement joins TRBV27 to TRBJ2-7, with 9 bases lining up with TRBD1. Per the germline V gene, CDR1 is MNHEY and CDR2 is SMNVEV (reference sequence). J lost 6 bases, V lost 6 bases, and 3 bases had no gene match. The CDR3 has 12 amino acids. CDR3 protein: CASRTGGGEQYF. The CDR3 DNA is TGTGCCAGCAGAACAGGGGGCGGCGAGCAGTACTTC.

V usage is TRBV9 and J usage is TRBJ1-2, with TRBD1 matching over 10 bases. The ends lost 4 bases at V and 4 bases at J; junction bases unmatched: 10. The CDR3 loop spans 16 amino acids. In germline, CDR1 is SGDLS, CDR2 YYNGEE. This CDR3 is CASSSPLGQGTYGYTF. CDR3 bases: TGTGCCAGCAGCAGCCCCCTGGGACAGGGGACCTATGGCTACACCTTC.

V and J are TRBV21-1 and TRBJ2-7; no check of the table's D call, TRBD1, against the DNA was made. TRBV21-1 constitutes a pseudogene. The CDR3 spans 13 residues. The CDR3 bases are TGTGCCAGCAGCCCACGGGACAGCTACGAGCAGTACTTC. Translating it yields CASSPRDSYEQYF.

The chain links TRBV29-1 to TRBJ1-1; D unclear. V was shortened by 1 base and J by 11 bases, with 14 bases between the two germline ends. Germline V gene data show CDR1 as SQVTM and CDR2 as ANQGSEA. This CDR3 has 12 amino acids. The DNA for the CDR3 is TGCAGCGTTGAAGGATCCCTTGTGGGGGCTTTCTTT. Protein product: CSVEGSLVGAFF.

The rearrangement links TRBV4-1 to TRBJ2-3; D perhaps matches TRBD2 (6 bases). This CDR3 contains 16 residues. The germline gives CDR1 MGHRA, CDR2 YSYEKL. Trimming stripped 0 bases from V and 2 bases from J, with 12 bases between. In nucleotides, the CDR3 is TGCGCCAGCAGCCAAGAGGAGGGCAGGCTCACAGATACGCAGTATTTT. Translated, it gives CASSQEEGRLTDTQYF.